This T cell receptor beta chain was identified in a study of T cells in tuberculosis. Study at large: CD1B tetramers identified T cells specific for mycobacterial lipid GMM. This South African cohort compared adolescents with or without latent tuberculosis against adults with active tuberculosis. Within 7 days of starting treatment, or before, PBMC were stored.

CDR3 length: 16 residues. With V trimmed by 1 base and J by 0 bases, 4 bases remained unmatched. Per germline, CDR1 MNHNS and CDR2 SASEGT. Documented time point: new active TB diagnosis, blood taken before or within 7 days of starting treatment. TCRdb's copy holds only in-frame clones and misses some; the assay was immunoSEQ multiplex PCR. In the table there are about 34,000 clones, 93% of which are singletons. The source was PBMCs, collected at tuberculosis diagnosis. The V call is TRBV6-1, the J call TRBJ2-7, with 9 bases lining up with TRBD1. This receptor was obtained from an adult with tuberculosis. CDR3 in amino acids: CASSEGQGGASYEQYF. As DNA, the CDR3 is TGTGCCAGCAGTGAAGGACAGGGGGGGGCCTCCTACGAGCAGTACTTC.